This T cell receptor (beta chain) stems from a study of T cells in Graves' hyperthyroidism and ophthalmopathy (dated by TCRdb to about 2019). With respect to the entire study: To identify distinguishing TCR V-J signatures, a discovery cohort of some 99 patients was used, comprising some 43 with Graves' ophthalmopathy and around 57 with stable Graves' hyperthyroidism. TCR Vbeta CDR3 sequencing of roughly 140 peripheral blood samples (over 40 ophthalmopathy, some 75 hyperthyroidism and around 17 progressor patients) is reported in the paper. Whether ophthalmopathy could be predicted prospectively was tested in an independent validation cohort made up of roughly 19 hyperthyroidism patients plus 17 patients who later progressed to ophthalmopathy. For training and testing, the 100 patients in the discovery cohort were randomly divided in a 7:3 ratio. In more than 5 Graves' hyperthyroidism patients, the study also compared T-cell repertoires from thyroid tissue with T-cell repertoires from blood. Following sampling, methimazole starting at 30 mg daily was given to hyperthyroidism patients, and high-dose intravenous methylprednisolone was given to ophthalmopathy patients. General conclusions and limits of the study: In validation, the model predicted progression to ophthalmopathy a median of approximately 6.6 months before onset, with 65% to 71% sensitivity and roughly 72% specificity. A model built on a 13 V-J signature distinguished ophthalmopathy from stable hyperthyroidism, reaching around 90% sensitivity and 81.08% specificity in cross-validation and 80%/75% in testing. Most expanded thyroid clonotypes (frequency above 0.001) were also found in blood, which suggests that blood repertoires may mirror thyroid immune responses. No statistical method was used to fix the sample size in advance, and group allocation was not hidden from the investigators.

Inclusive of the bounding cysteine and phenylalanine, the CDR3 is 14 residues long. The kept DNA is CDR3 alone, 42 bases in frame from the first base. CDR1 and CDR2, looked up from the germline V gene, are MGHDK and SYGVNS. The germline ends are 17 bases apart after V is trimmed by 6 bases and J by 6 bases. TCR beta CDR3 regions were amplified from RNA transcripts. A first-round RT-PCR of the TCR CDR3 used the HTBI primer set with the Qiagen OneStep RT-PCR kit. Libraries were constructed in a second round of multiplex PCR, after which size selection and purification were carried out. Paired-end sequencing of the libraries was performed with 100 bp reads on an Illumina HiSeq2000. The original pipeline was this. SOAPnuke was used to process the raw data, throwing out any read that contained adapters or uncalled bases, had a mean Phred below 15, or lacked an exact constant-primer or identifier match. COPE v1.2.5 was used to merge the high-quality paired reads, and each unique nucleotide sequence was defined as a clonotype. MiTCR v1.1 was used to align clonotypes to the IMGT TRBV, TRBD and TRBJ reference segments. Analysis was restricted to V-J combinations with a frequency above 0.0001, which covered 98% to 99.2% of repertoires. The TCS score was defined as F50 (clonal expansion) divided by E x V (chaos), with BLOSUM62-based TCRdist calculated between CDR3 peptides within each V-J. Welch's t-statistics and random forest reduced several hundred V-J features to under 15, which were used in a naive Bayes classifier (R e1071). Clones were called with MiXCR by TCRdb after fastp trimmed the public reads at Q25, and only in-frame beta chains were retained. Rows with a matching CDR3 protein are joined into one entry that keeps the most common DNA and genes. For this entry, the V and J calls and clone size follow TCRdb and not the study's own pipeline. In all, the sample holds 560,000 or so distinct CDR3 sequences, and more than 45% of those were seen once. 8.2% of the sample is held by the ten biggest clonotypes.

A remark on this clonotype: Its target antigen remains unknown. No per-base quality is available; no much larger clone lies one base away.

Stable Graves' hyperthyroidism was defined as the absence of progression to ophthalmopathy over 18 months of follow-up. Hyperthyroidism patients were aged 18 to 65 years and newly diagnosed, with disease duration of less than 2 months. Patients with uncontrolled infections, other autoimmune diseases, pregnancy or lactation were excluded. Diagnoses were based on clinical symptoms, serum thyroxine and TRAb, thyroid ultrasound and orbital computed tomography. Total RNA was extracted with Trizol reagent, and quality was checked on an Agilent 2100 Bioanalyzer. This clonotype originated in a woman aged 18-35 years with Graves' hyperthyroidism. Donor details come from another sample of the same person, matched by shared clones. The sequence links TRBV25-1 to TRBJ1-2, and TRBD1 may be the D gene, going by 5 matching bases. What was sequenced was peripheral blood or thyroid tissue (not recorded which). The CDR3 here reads CASSVTGGFDGYTF. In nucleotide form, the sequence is TGTGCCAGCAGCGTCACAGGAGGTTTTGATGGCTACACCTTC.